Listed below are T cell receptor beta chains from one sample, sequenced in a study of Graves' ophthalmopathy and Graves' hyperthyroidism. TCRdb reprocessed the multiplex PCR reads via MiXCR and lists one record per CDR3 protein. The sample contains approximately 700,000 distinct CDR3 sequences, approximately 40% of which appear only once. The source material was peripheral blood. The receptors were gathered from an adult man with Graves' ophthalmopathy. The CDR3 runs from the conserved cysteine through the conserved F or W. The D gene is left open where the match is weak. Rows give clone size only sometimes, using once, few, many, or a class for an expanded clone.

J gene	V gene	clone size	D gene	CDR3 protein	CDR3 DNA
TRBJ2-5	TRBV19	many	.	CASSTAAGVGETQYF	TGTGCCAGTAGTACCGCCGCCGGAGTCGGGGAGACCCAGTACTTC
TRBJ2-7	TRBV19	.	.	CASSMDGYGAVYEQYF	TGTGCCAGTAGTATGGACGGATATGGGGCCGTCTACGAGCAGTACTTC
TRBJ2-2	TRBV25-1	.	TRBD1	CASSDYGQGNTGELFF	TGTGCCAGCAGTGACTACGGACAGGGTAACACCGGGGAGCTGTTTTTT
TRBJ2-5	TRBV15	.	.	CAASVEDQGRGETQYF	TGTGCCGCCAGCGTTGAAGATCAGGGGAGGGGAGAGACCCAGTACTTC
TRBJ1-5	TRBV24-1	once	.	CATSDFGRGDQPQHF	TGTGCCACCAGTGATTTCGGGAGAGGGGATCAGCCCCAGCATTTT
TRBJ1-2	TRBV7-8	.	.	CASSGDLGGRSVGYTF	TGTGCCAGCAGCGGGGACCTCGGGGGGAGGTCCGTCGGCTACACCTTC
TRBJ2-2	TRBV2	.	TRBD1	CASTLTPGQGPGELFF	TGTGCCAGCACCCTCACCCCCGGACAGGGGCCCGGGGAGCTGTTTTTT
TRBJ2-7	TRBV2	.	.	CASSLREEYEQYF	TGTGCCAGCAGTCTCCGGGAAGAATACGAGCAGTACTTC
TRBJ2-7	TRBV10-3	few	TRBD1	CASSYLGQGAVSHEQYF	TGTGCCAGCAGTTACCTGGGACAGGGCGCGGTGAGCCACGAGCAGTACTTC
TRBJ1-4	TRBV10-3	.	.	CASSYSTGTNEKLFF	TGTGCCAGCAGTTACTCGACGGGCACTAATGAAAAACTGTTTTTT
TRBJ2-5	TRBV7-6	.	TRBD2	CASSPSGLAGGAKTQYF	TGTGCCAGCAGCCCCTCCGGACTAGCGGGAGGGGCAAAGACCCAGTACTTC
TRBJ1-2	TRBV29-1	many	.	CSVDPGALARGYTF	TGCAGCGTTGATCCCGGGGCGCTAGCCCGTGGCTACACCTTC
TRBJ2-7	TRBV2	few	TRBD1	CATGQAYF	TGTGCCACCGGACAGGCGTACTTC
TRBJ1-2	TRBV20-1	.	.	CSARGLGRRYNYGYTF	TGCAGTGCTAGAGGTCTTGGACGCAGATATAACTATGGCTACACCTTC
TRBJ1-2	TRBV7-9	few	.	CASSSHREGYGYTF	TGTGCCAGCAGCTCTCACCGGGAGGGCTATGGCTACACCTTC
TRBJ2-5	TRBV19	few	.	CASSSAWGETQYF	TGTGCCAGTAGTTCAGCCTGGGGAGAGACCCAGTACTTC
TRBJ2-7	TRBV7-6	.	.	CASTSKRGAGVSYEQYF	TGTGCCAGCACCTCAAAACGAGGGGCAGGGGTCTCCTACGAGCAGTACTTC
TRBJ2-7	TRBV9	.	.	CASSVEDNYEQYF	TGTGCCAGCAGCGTAGAGGACAACTACGAGCAGTACTTC
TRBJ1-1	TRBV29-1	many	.	CSVVPVRASTEAFF	TGCAGCGTTGTTCCGGTCAGGGCAAGCACTGAAGCTTTCTTT
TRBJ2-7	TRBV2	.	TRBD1	CASRDRAGYEQYF	TGTGCCAGCAGGGACAGGGCTGGCTACGAGCAGTACTTC
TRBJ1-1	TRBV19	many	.	CASSIGRVNTEAFF	TGTGCCAGTAGTATAGGCAGGGTGAACACTGAAGCTTTCTTT
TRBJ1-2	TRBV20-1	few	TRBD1	CSAKHRGLNTF	TGCAGTGCGAAGCACAGGGGGCTGAACACCTTC
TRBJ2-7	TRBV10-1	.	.	CASSEARVSGEQYF	TGCGCCAGCAGTGAGGCCAGGGTTTCTGGGGAGCAGTACTTC
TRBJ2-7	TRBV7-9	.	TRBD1	CASSTAGGGYEQYF	TGTGCCAGCAGCACGGCAGGGGGTGGCTACGAGCAGTACTTC
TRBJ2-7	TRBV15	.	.	CATSRGPPAREQYF	TGTGCCACCAGCAGAGGGCCACCGGCGAGGGAGCAGTACTTC
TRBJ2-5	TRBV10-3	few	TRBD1	CASRGQPVTQETQYF	TGTGCCAGCAGGGGACAGCCAGTAACTCAAGAGACCCAGTACTTC
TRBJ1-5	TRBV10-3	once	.	CASSPFDKRLKVGSQHF	TGTGCCAGCAGCCCTTTTGATAAGCGGCTCAAAGTAGGGTCCCAGCATTTT
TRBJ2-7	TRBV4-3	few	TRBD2	CASSPLATSGRGSHEQYF	TGCGCCAGCAGCCCCTTAGCGACTAGCGGGAGGGGAAGCCACGAGCAGTACTTC
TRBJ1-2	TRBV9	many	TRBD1	CASSRRDRDRGYTF	TGTGCCAGCAGCCGCCGGGACAGGGATCGCGGCTACACCTTC
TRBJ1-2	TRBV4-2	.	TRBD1	CANSRDRDGYTF	TGTGCCAACAGCCGAGACAGGGATGGCTACACCTTC
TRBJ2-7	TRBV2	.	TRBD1	CASVDDRDHYEQYF	TGTGCCAGCGTGGACGACAGGGACCACTACGAGCAGTACTTC
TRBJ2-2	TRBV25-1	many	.	CASSGGAAPHRELFF	TGTGCCAGCAGTGGGGGGGCAGCCCCACACCGGGAGCTGTTTTTT
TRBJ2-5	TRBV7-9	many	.	CASSSGRQETQYF	TGTGCCAGCAGCTCCGGACGGCAAGAGACCCAGTACTTC
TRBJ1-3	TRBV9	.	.	CASSVGPAGASSGNTIYF	TGTGCCAGCAGCGTAGGACCCGCAGGGGCATCCTCTGGAAACACCATATATTTT
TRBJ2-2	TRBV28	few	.	CASSFSWNTGELFF	TGTGCCAGCAGTTTTTCATGGAACACCGGGGAGCTGTTTTTT
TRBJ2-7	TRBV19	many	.	CASSDFDEQYF	TGTGCCAGTAGTGACTTCGACGAGCAGTACTTC
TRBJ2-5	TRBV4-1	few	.	CASSQVGRGEETQYF	TGCGCCAGCAGCCAAGTGGGCAGGGGGGAAGAGACCCAGTACTTC
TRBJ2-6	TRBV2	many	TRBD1	CASRGWTGGVGANVLTF	TGTGCCAGCAGGGGATGGACAGGGGGCGTTGGGGCCAACGTCCTGACTTTC
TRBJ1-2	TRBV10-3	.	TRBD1	CAISALTGTYGYTF	TGTGCCATCAGTGCACTGACAGGGACTTATGGCTACACCTTC
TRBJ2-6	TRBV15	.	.	CATSRGRGGANVLTF	TGTGCCACCAGCAGAGGGAGGGGTGGGGCCAACGTCCTGACTTTC
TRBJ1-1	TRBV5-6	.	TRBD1	CASSRRTGKLVAFF	TGTGCCAGCAGCCGAAGGACAGGGAAATTGGTAGCTTTCTTT
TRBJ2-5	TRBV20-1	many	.	CSASLSGETQYF	TGCAGTGCTAGTTTGTCGGGAGAGACCCAGTACTTC
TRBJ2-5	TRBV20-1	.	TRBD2	CSARVGGSGETQYF	TGCAGTGCTAGAGTGGGGGGGTCGGGAGAGACCCAGTACTTC
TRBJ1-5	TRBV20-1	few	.	CSARDPSGNNQPQHF	TGCAGTGCTAGAGATCCTTCGGGGAACAATCAGCCCCAGCATTTT
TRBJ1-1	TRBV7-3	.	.	CASSPGGGGRGGTEAFF	TGTGCCAGCAGCCCCGGGGGAGGGGGGAGAGGGGGCACTGAAGCTTTCTTT
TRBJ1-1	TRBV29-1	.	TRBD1	CSIGQGGTEAFF	TGCAGCATCGGACAGGGGGGCACTGAAGCTTTCTTT
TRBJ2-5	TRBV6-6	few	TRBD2	CASSSRRLADQETQYF	TGTGCCAGCAGTTCGCGCCGACTAGCGGATCAAGAGACCCAGTACTTC
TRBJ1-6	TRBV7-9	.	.	CASSTDRNYNSPLHF	TGTGCCAGCAGCACGGACAGAAACTATAATTCACCCCTCCACTTT
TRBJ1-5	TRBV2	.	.	CASSVESRGARQPQHF	TGTGCCAGCAGTGTAGAATCGCGGGGGGCGCGACAGCCCCAGCATTTT
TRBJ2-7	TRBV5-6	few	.	CASSLALRGRYEQYF	TGTGCCAGCAGCTTGGCCCTACGAGGTCGATACGAGCAGTACTTC
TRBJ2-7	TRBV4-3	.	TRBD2	CASSHVVGGAPRDLYEQYF	TGCGCCAGCAGCCATGTCGTCGGGGGGGCACCCCGGGACTTATACGAGCAGTACTTC
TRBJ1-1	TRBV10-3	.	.	CASSLKGVLGATEAFF	TGTGCCAGCAGTTTAAAGGGAGTCCTGGGGGCAACTGAAGCTTTCTTT
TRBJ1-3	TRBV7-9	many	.	CASSLGDSGNTIYF	TGTGCCAGCAGCTTAGGAGACAGCGGAAACACCATATATTTT